This T cell receptor (beta chain) was identified in a study of cytomegalovirus exposure and HLA in healthy donors. Study conclusions and caveats: Using the classifier, cytomegalovirus status was reportedly diagnosed with high specificity and sensitivity.

Clones were sequenced by immunoSEQ multiplex PCR, and TCRdb holds only the in-frame ones, with some missing. The sample includes about 170,000 clones, roughly nine tenths of them seen just once. Worth noting for this clone: Its antigen is unidentified.

Input material: PBMCs. The sequence came from a young woman in good health and CMV-seronegative.

Here the CDR3 DNA reads TGTGCCAGCACCAGGACTAGCGTCTACAACAGGGATACGCAGTATTTT. Protein: CASTRTSVYNRDTQYF. The chain has TRBV27 and TRBJ2-3, with TRBD2 matching 9 bases. CDR3 length equals 16 residues. Trimming removed 7 bases from V and 6 bases from J; junction bases left unmatched: 14. The germline V gene has CDR1 MNHEY and CDR2 SMNVEV (reference sequence).